This is a list of T cell receptor beta chains from one sample in a study of T cell clonotyping in hematopoietic cell transplantation. The assay was immunoSEQ multiplex PCR, and TCRdb's table has in-frame clones only and misses some. The sample yields about 41,000 clones, 95% seen once. Specimen: peripheral blood mononuclear cells. The receptors were sampled from a man aged 25 to 40 in good health. Some clones in this sample may be carry-over from other donors' samples. CDR3s include the opening cysteine and the closing phenylalanine or tryptophan. A D gene is named only where the DNA matches it firmly. Clone size is shown for a subset of rows, as once, few, many or a class of expanded clone.

size | J | D | V | DNA | CDR3
. | TRBJ1-4 | TRBD1 | TRBV6-1 | TGTGCCAGCAGTGGGGCCGGGACAGGCCTTAATGAAAAACTGTTTTTT | CASSGAGTGLNEKLFF
. | TRBJ1-6 | TRBD1 | TRBV5-8 | TGTGCCAGCAGCTCCGGACAGGAGGTTGATAATTCACCCCTCCACTTT | CASSSGQEVDNSPLHF
. | TRBJ1-1 | . | TRBV5-8 | TGTGCCAGCAGCTTGGCCAAGGTGAACACTGAAGCTTTCTTT | CASSLAKVNTEAFF
. | TRBJ2-7 | . | TRBV6-6 | TGTGCCAGCAGTTACCCGGAGGGCTACGAGCAGTACTTC | CASSYPEGYEQYF
. | TRBJ2-7 | . | TRBV19 | TGTGCCAGTAGTATGTACAGCGGAGTCTACGAGCAGTACTTC | CASSMYSGVYEQYF
. | TRBJ1-2 | TRBD1 | TRBV29-1 | TGCAGCGTGGGGGACAGCGACTATGGCTACACCTTC | CSVGDSDYGYTF
. | TRBJ1-2 | . | TRBV6-1 | TGTGCCAGCATCTCAGGGGAAGGCTACACCTTC | CASISGEGYTF
. | TRBJ2-7 | . | TRBV7-2 | TGTGCCAGCAACGATCAAGGGGCTAAAAGCCATTACGAGCAGTACTTC | CASNDQGAKSHYEQYF
. | TRBJ2-3 | TRBD1 | TRBV6-5 | TGTGCCACCACAGGGGACACAGATACGCAGTATTTT | CATTGDTDTQYF
. | TRBJ2-3 | TRBD2 | TRBV2 | TGTGCCAGCAGTGTATGGGAGGGAAGCACAGATACGCAGTATTTT | CASSVWEGSTDTQYF
once | TRBJ1-1 | . | TRBV7-3 | TGTGCCAGCAGCTCTTCAGGAAACACTGAAGCTTTCTTT | CASSSSGNTEAFF
. | TRBJ2-5 | . | TRBV6-5 | TGTGCCAGCTCTTCCCCGGGACTGGGGCCCGAGACCCAGTACTTC | CASSSPGLGPETQYF
. | TRBJ2-6 | . | TRBV6-4 | TGTGCCAGCAGTGACTCGGGGCAGGGAACAGGGGCCAACGTCCTGACTTTC | CASSDSGQGTGANVLTF
. | TRBJ2-7 | TRBD1 | TRBV11-2 | TGTGCCAGCAGCCGACAGGGCGGTTGGATGTACGAGCAGTACTTC | CASSRQGGWMYEQYF
. | TRBJ1-2 | . | TRBV30 | TGTGCCTGGAAGTTTCAGGAGGCCCCTAATGGCTACACCTTC | CAWKFQEAPNGYTF
. | TRBJ1-2 | . | TRBV7-2 | TGTGCCAGCAACTTAAACGCAGGGACTGACCACTATGGCTACACCTTC | CASNLNAGTDHYGYTF
once | TRBJ1-2 | . | TRBV6-1 | TGTGCCAGCGGATCAGTGAACTATGGCTACACCTTC | CASGSVNYGYTF